The sequence of this T cell receptor (beta chain) was determined in a study of blood T cell repertoires in COVID-19. Whole-study context: Specimens from acute and convalescent COVID-19 originated in the United States, Italy and Spain.

Categorization into cohorts depended on clinical history that participants reported. Two negative PCRs, clearance, or symptom resolution were required of recovered Cohort 3 donors. Repertoires were generated with immunoSEQ multiplex PCR, while TCRdb's copy carries only in-frame clones and drops some. The sample includes about 460,000 clones, 75% to 90% of them seen just once. Sequenced material: PBMCs or T cells enriched from blood (not recorded which). This sequence was found in a woman aged 55-70 years who had recovered from COVID-19.

The CDR3 DNA reads as TGTGCCAGCTCACTGGGGACAGCGCCCCAAGAGACCCAGTACTTC. Translating gives CASSLGTAPQETQYF. The chain is built from TRBV18 and TRBJ2-5; 7 bases agree with TRBD1. Unmatched junction bases numbered 6, after V lost 4 bases and J lost 1 base. This CDR3 spans 15 amino acids. CDR1 and CDR2 from the germline V gene are KGHSH and LQKENI.